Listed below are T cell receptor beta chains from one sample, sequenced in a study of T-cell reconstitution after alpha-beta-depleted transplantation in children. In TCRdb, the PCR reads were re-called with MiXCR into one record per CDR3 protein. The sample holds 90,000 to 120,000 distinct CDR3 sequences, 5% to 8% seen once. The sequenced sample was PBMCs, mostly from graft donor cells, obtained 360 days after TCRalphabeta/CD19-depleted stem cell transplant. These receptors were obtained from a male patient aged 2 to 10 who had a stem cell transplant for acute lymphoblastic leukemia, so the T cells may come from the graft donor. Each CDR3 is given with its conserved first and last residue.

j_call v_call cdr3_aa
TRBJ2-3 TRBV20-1 CSAIRLAGSTDTQYF
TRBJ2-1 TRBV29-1 CGVVQVYNEQFF
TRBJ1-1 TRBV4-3 CASSQDRAANTEAFF
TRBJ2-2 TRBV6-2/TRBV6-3 CASSYPKWQGWTGELFF
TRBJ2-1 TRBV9 CASSSRIGTPSGSSYNEQFF
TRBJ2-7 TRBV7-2 CASSWGLAGPYEQYF
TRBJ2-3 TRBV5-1 CASSLRTSGTSTDTQYF
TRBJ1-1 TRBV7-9 CASSSGRGTEAFF
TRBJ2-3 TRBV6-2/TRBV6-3 CASSPVSKGTDTQYF
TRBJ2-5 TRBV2 CASTRGVRPGSRGTQYF
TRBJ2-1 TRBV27 CASSWGAAYNEQFF
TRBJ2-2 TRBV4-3 CASSQGARENTGELFF
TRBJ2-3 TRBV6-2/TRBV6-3 CASSYLGEWSPDTQYF